This T cell receptor beta chain stems from a study of T cells in localized non-small cell lung cancer. The study, taken as a whole, reports: Measurement of T cell clonality placed uninvolved adjacent lung highest, above the level in tumor.

Profiling relied on immunoSEQ multiplex PCR, and the TCRdb table lists in-frame clones only, not all of them. The table lists some 56,000 clones, about nine tenths of them singletons, with 4.5% to 5.5% in the top ten. From germline, CDR1 is SGHRS and CDR2 YFSETQ. V lost 0 bases and J 3 bases, leaving 9 bases between the germline ends. This CDR3 contains 15 residues. In regard to this clone: Its antigen remains unidentified.

This specimen was peripheral blood, taken before any cancer treatment. The sequence was collected from a woman aged 35-70 years with stage I lung adenocarcinoma. The chain uses TRBV5-1 and TRBJ2-2; D remains unclear. In nucleotides, the CDR3 is TGCGCCAGCAGCTTGGTTGTTCAGGACACCGGGGAGCTGTTTTTT. Its protein product is CASSLVVQDTGELFF. Complete variable domain (other parts from reference TRBV5-1 and TRBJ2-2): KAGVTQTPRYLIKTRGQQVTLSCSPISGHRSVSWYQQTPGQGLQFLFEYFSETQRNKGNFPGRFSGRQFSNSRSEMNVSTLELGDSALYLCASSLVVQDTGELFFGEGSRLTVL.